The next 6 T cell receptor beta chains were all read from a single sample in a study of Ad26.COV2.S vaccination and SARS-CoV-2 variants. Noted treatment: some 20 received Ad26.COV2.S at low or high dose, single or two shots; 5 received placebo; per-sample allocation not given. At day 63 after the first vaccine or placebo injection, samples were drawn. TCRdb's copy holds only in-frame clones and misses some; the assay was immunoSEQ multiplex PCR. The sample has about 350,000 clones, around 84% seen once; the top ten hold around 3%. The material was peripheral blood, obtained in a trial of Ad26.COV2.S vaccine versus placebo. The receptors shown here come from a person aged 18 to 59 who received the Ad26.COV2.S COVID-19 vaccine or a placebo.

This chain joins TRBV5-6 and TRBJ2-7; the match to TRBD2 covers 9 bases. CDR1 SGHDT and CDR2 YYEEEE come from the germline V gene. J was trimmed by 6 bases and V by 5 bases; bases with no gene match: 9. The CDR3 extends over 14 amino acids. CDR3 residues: CASRWSSGSSEQYF. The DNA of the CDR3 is TGTGCCAGCAGGTGGAGTAGCGGGAGTTCCGAGCAGTACTTC.

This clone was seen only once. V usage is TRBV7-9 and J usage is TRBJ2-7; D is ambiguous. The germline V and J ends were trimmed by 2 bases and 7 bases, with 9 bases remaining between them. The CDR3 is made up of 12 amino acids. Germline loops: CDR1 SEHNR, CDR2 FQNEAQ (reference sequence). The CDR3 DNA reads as TGTGCCAGCAGCTTATCCAGTATAGAGCAGTACTTC. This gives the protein CASSLSSIEQYF.

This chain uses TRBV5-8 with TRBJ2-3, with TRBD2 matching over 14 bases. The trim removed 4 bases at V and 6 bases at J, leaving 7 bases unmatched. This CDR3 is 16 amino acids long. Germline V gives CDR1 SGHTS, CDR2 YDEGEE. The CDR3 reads CASSPPGLAGADTQYF. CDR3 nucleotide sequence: TGTGCCAGCAGCCCCCCGGGACTAGCGGGAGCCGATACGCAGTATTTT.

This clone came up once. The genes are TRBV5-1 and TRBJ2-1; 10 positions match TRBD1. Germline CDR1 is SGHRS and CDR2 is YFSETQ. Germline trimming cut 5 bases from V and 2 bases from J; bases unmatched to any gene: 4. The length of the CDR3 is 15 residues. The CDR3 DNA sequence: TGCGCCAGCAGTCCCGGACAGGGGGCCTACAATGAGCAGTTCTTC. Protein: CASSPGQGAYNEQFF.

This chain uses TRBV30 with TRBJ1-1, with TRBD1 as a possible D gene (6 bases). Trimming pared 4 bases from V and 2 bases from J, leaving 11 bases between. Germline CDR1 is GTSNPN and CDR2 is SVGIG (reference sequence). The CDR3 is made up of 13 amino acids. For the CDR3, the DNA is TGTGCCTGGACTACGGGACAAAACACTGAAGCTTTCTTT. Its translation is CAWTTGQNTEAFF.

CDR3: CATSGLRGQQETQYF. The CDR3 DNA is TGTGCCACCAGCGGCCTGCGTGGACAGCAAGAGACCCAGTACTTC. This chain links TRBV15 with TRBJ2-5; D perhaps matches TRBD1 (6 bases). Per the germline V gene, CDR1 is LNHNV and CDR2 is YYDKDF (reference sequence). This CDR3 region has 15 residues. V was clipped by 5 bases and J by 2 bases, with 15 bases between them.